This T cell receptor (beta chain) was sequenced for a study of Graves' ophthalmopathy and Graves' hyperthyroidism. As for the study in general: The collection of peripheral blood took place at initial diagnosis, before any treatment.

This clonotype was counted many times. Its antigen remains unknown. Study conclusions and caveats: Blood shared most expanded thyroid clonotypes above 0.001 frequency.

The stable label applied to hyperthyroidism with no ophthalmopathy within 18 months of follow-up. Uncontrolled infections, pregnancy, lactation or other autoimmune diseases led to patient exclusion. Amplification of the TCR beta CDR3 regions used RNA transcripts (as template). An initial RT-PCR round employing HTBI primers preceded a second-round multiplex PCR. TCRdb reprocessed the multiplex PCR reads via MiXCR and lists one record per CDR3 protein. The table records about 400,000 distinct CDR3 sequences, roughly 15% of them present only once. This TCR derives from a woman aged 18-29 years with stable Graves' hyperthyroidism. Sequences were obtained from peripheral blood.

The CDR3, as DNA: TGTGCCAGCAGCTTGCAGGGGAATGATCAGCCCCAGCATTTT. Its protein product is CASSLQGNDQPQHF. The V gene is TRBV7-2, the J gene TRBJ1-5; D possibly corresponds to TRBD1 (6 bases). V was clipped by 3 bases and J by 5 bases, with 11 bases between them. The length of the CDR3 is 14 residues. The V gene's germline CDR1 is SGHTA and CDR2 FQGNSA.